Listed here are 25 T cell receptor beta chains from one sample, sequenced in a study of cytomegalovirus exposure and HLA in healthy donors. Primers: 60 Vbeta forward and 13 Jbeta reverse. The data were produced by immunoSEQ multiplex PCR, yet TCRdb's version contains in-frame clones alone and is incomplete. The sample holds under 150,000 clones, around 75% seen once. Sequenced material: PBMCs. These receptors were obtained from a woman in her forties or fifties in good health and CMV-seropositive.

J is TRBJ2-1 and V is TRBV19, with 12 bases matching TRBD2. The CDR3 is 15 residues long. J was trimmed by 8 bases and V by 7 bases; bases with no gene match: 9. Germline V CDR1 and CDR2: LNHDA, SQIVND (reference sequence). The CDR3 reads CASKNGLAGYDEQFF. The CDR3 coding sequence is TGTGCCAGTAAAAACGGACTAGCGGGATATGATGAGCAGTTCTTC. The complete variable domain, with remaining parts taken from reference TRBV19 and TRBJ2-1, reads DGGITQSPKYLFRKEGQNVTLSCEQNLNHDAMYWYRQDPGQGLRLIYYSQIVNDFQKGDIAEGYSVSREKKESFPLTVTSAQKNPTAFYLCASKNGLAGYDEQFFGPGTRLTVL.

This chain joins TRBV6-1 and TRBJ2-3, with 7 positions matching TRBD2. This CDR3 region has 14 residues. After removal of 2 bases from V and 4 bases from J, the junction contained 3 bases not matched to a gene. Germline V gene data show CDR1 as MNHNS and CDR2 as SASEGT. CDR3 region: CASSEWLAADTQYF. For the CDR3, the DNA is TGTGCCAGCAGTGAATGGCTAGCGGCAGATACGCAGTATTTT.

The V call is TRBV15, the J call TRBJ2-2; maybe TRBD2 (6 bases). There are 14 residues in the CDR3. Trimming cost V 6 bases and J 5 bases, with 13 bases left between them. The V gene's germline CDR1 is LNHNV and CDR2 YYDKDF (reference sequence). For the CDR3, the DNA is TGTGCCACCAGAAGGTCAGGAGGGACCGGGGAGCTGTTTTTT. This encodes CATRRSGGTGELFF. The complete variable domain, with remaining parts taken from reference TRBV15 and TRBJ2-2, reads DAMVIQNPRYQVTQFGKPVTLSCSQTLNHNVMYWYQQKSSQAPKLLFHYYDKDFNNEADTPDNFQSRRPNTSFCFLDIRSPGLGDTAMYLCATRRSGGTGELFFGEGSRLTVL.

This clone has a handful of counts. The CDR3, as DNA: TGTGCCAGCAGACGCGAACGATATAATTCACCCCTCCACTTT. Translated: CASRRERYNSPLHF. The chain recombines TRBV27 with TRBJ1-6; no definite D call. Germline lookup yields CDR1 MNHEY and CDR2 SMNVEV (reference sequence). V was pared by 6 bases and J by 4 bases, with 10 bases between. This CDR3 contains 14 residues.

The V gene is TRBV7-3, the J gene TRBJ2-2; D may be TRBD1 (7 bases). CDR3 size: 15 residues. Trimming took 2 bases from V and 4 from J, leaving 11 bases between them. CDR1 and CDR2 (germline): SGHTA, FQGTGA. The CDR3 protein is CASSLAGGGTGELFF. CDR3 nucleotides: TGTGCCAGCAGCTTAGCAGGGGGAGGCACCGGGGAGCTGTTTTTT.

The chain joins TRBV5-4 to TRBJ1-1; 7 bases line up with TRBD1. This CDR3 has 15 amino acids. The V and J ends lost 0 bases and 4 bases, in that order; junction bases with no gene match: 6. CDR1 is SGHNT, CDR2 YYREEE, per germline (reference sequence). DNA for the CDR3: TGTGCCAGCAGCTTGGCTACAGGGGTCGGCACTGAAGCTTTCTTT. Its protein product is CASSLATGVGTEAFF. Drawing the rest from reference TRBV5-4 and TRBJ1-1, the complete variable domain is ETGVTQSPTHLIKTRGQQVTLRCSSQSGHNTVSWYQQALGQGPQFIFQYYREEENGRGNFPPRFSGLQFPNYSSELNVNALELDDSALYLCASSLATGVGTEAFFGQGTRLTVV.

This clone was picked up one time. The rearrangement uses TRBV29-1 and TRBJ2-5; D ambiguous. TRBJ2-7 explains the end of the DNA better; the J call may be wrong. Germline V gives CDR1 SQVTM, CDR2 ANQGSEA. The CDR3 is made up of 11 amino acids. Here the CDR3 reads CSVGASLEQYF. The CDR3 nucleotides read TGCAGCGTTGGAGCCTCCCTCGAGCAGTACTTC.

This clone came up a few times. V and J are TRBV7-2 and TRBJ2-7; possibly TRBD2 for D (6 bases). Germline V gene lookup returns CDR1 SGHTA and CDR2 FQGNSA. The CDR3 covers 15 residues. Deletions cut 5 bases from V and 3 bases from J, with 17 bases between. The CDR3 region has the DNA TGTGCCAGCAGCCCGATCGGGCGGGGAAACTACGAGCAGTACTTC. Translating it yields CASSPIGRGNYEQYF. Looking up the rest from reference TRBV7-2 and TRBJ2-7 gives the full variable domain: GAGVSQSPSNKVTEKGKDVELRCDPISGHTALYWYRQSLGQGLEFLIYFQGNSAPDKSGLPSDRFSAERTGGSVSTLTIQRTQQEDSAVYLCASSPIGRGNYEQYFGPGTRLTVT.

CDR3 in amino acids: CASSAQQGAGELFF. CDR3 DNA: TGTGCCAGCAGTGCTCAACAGGGGGCCGGGGAGCTGTTTTTT. The genes are TRBV6-1 and TRBJ2-2; 8 positions agree with TRBD1. Trimming cost V 4 bases and J 6 bases; bases outside gene matches: 4. The CDR3 length is 14 residues. CDR1 and CDR2 from the germline V gene are MNHNS and SASEGT.

The V and J genes are TRBV4-3 and TRBJ1-3; D uncertain. There are 17 residues in the CDR3. V was cut by 1 base and J by 0 bases, with 13 bases left in between. The germline V gene has CDR1 LGHNA and CDR2 YSLEER. CDR3 sequence reads: CASSQGGGRSSGNTIYF. The DNA of the CDR3 is TGCGCCAGCAGCCAAGGTGGAGGGCGGAGCTCTGGAAACACCATATATTTT.

The J gene is TRBJ1-4, the V gene TRBV12-5; D is ambiguous. The CDR3 spans 12 residues. V lost 0 bases to trimming and J lost 8 bases, with 4 bases between them. Germline values: CDR1 LGHNT, CDR2 FRNRAP. The CDR3 reads CASGLVQEKLFF. DNA of the CDR3: TGTGCTAGTGGTTTGGTTCAGGAAAAACTGTTTTTT.

A remark on this clone: The same CDR3 is also encoded by other DNA sequences in this sample. V gene TRBV2 combines with J gene TRBJ1-1; a possible D gene is TRBD1 (5 bases). Trimming removed 2 bases from V and 2 bases from J, with 6 bases in between. This CDR3 has 13 residues. The germline V gene has CDR1 SNHLY and CDR2 FYNNEI. DNA of the CDR3: TGTGCCAGCAGTGAACAGGGAAACACTGAAGCTTTCTTT. Its translation: CASSEQGNTEAFF. Full variable domain (outside the CDR3, taken from reference TRBV2 and TRBJ1-1): EPEVTQTPSHQVTQMGQEVILRCVPISNHLYFYWYRQILGQKVEFLVSFYNNEISEKSEIFDDQFSVERPDGSNFTLKIRSTKLEDSAMYFCASSEQGNTEAFFGQGTRLTVV.

This chain connects TRBV5-1 to TRBJ1-2; D remains ambiguous. Trimming took off 2 bases at V and 6 bases at J, with 11 bases between the two ends. The CDR3 spans 13 residues. Looked up from germline, CDR1 is SGHRS and CDR2 is YFSETQ. The CDR3 is CASSFTSGNGYTF. CDR3 nucleotides: TGCGCCAGCAGCTTTACGTCCGGGAATGGCTACACCTTC.

DNA for the CDR3: TGTGCCAGCAACCCCGGGACAGCGACCGGGCGTACGCAGTATTTT. Its protein product is CASNPGTATGRTQYF. The rearrangement links TRBV7-2 to TRBJ2-3; 7 bases are a match to TRBD1. CDR1 is SGHTA and CDR2 is FQGNSA in the germline V gene. The CDR3 is 15 residues long. The ends lost 7 bases at V and 8 bases at J; junction bases unmatched: 15.

The chain recombines TRBV4-1 with TRBJ2-3; D uncertain. The V and J ends lost 1 base and 0 bases respectively, with 11 bases between them. Germline V gives CDR1 MGHRA, CDR2 YSYEKL. The CDR3 is 16 amino acids. This CDR3 is CASSQGHTPSTDTQYF. The CDR3 DNA follows: TGCGCCAGCAGCCAAGGACACACCCCTAGCACAGATACGCAGTATTTT.

J is TRBJ1-6 and V is TRBV27; TRBD1 aligns across 7 bases. The ends lost 6 bases at V and 6 bases at J; junction bases unmatched: 5. CDR1 MNHEY and CDR2 SMNVEV come from the germline V gene (reference sequence). The length of the CDR3 is 14 residues. CDR3 sequence reads: CASRLGQSNSPLHF. DNA for the CDR3: TGTGCCAGCAGGCTGGGACAGAGTAATTCACCCCTCCACTTT.

The V gene is TRBV2, the J gene TRBJ2-5, with 10 bases that match TRBD1. The trim removed 4 bases at V and 3 bases at J, leaving 5 bases unmatched. CDR1 is SNHLY and CDR2 is FYNNEI in the germline V gene. The CDR3 totals 15 residues. The CDR3 nucleotides are TGTGCCAGCAGTGTAGGACAGGGGGGGGAAGAGACCCAGTACTTC. Its translation: CASSVGQGGEETQYF.

The gene calls are TRBV4-3 and TRBJ2-7, with TRBD2 as a possible D gene (5 bases). The CDR3 runs to 14 residues. Germline CDR1 reads LGHNA; CDR2 reads YSLEER. Trimming pared 1 base from V and 2 bases from J, leaving 9 bases between. This CDR3 reads CASSQVDSAYEQYF. The CDR3, as DNA: TGCGCCAGCAGCCAAGTGGATAGCGCCTACGAGCAGTACTTC.

The V call is TRBV7-9, the J call TRBJ1-2; 9 bases line up with TRBD1. Germline V CDR1 and CDR2: SEHNR, FQNEAQ (reference sequence). V lost 5 bases and J lost 7; bases outside the gene matches: 23. The CDR3 consists of 19 residues. This CDR3 reads CASSNSGDFRDRAPSGYTF. DNA of the CDR3: TGTGCCAGCAGCAACTCGGGGGATTTTAGGGACAGGGCTCCGTCTGGCTACACCTTC.

The rearrangement uses TRBV13 and TRBJ2-7, with 8 bases aligning to TRBD1. V was pared by 2 bases and J by 3 bases, with 9 bases of the junction left unmatched. This CDR3 comprises 16 residues. Germline V gene lookup returns CDR1 PRHDT and CDR2 FYEKMQ (reference sequence). As DNA, the CDR3 is TGTGCCAGCAGCTTATCGCAGGGGGCTAGTGGCTACGAGCAGTACTTC. Protein sequence: CASSLSQGASGYEQYF.

In nucleotides, the CDR3 is TGTGCCAGCAGCCACCGGACAGCAGTTAGCTCTGGGGCCAACGTCCTGACTTTC. Amino acids: CASSHRTAVSSGANVLTF. V usage is TRBV7-8 and J usage is TRBJ2-6; D perhaps matches TRBD1 (6 bases). The CDR3 contains 18 residues. The germline CDR1 and CDR2 sequences are SGHVS and FQNEAQ. Deletions cut 5 bases from V and 0 bases from J, with 17 bases between. Variable domain in full (rest from reference TRBV7-8 and TRBJ2-6): GAGVSQSPRYKVAKRGQDVALRCDPISGHVSLFWYQQALGQGPEFLTYFQNEAQLDKSGLPSDRFFAERPEGSVSTLKIQRTQQEDSAVYLCASSHRTAVSSGANVLTFGAGSRLTVL.

Only a few counts were recorded for this clone. V usage is TRBV10-1 and J usage is TRBJ1-1; perhaps TRBD1 as D (6 bases). Germline CDR1 and CDR2: WNHNN and SYGVQD (reference sequence). CDR3 length: 13 residues. V was clipped by 6 bases and J by 2 bases, with 10 bases between them. The CDR3 region is CASRGTPNTEAFF. DNA of the CDR3: TGCGCCAGCAGGGGGACACCTAACACTGAAGCTTTCTTT.

The sample holds a few counts of this clone. The rearrangement joins TRBV7-2 to TRBJ2-2; D remains unclear. The CDR3 is 14 residues long. From germline, CDR1 is SGHTA and CDR2 FQGNSA. V lost 4 bases to trimming and J lost 1 base, with 7 bases between them. The CDR3 nucleotides are TGTGCCAGCAGCTGGAGATTGAACACCGGGGAGCTGTTTTTT. Translated: CASSWRLNTGELFF.

This chain links TRBV5-1 with TRBJ1-2; TRBD1 might be the D (5 bases). Germline V lookup: CDR1 SGHRS, CDR2 YFSETQ. The length of the CDR3 is 14 residues. Trimming removed 7 bases from V and 2 bases from J, with 15 bases in between. The CDR3 here is CASWGGGLNYGYTF. In nucleotides, the CDR3 is TGCGCCAGCTGGGGGGGTGGCCTAAACTATGGCTACACCTTC.

The chain couples TRBV4-3 to TRBJ2-3; 9 bases agree with TRBD2. V shed 2 bases and J 4 bases; nucleotides not matched to a gene: 4. CDR1 is LGHNA and CDR2 is YSLEER in the germline V gene. This CDR3 has 15 residues. CDR3 nucleotides: TGCGCCAGCAGCCAATCTAGCGGGGCCGCAGATACGCAGTATTTT. This codes for CASSQSSGAADTQYF.